A single sample gave rise to the 27 T cell receptor beta chains below, sequenced in a study of OX40 agonist ivuxolimab in advanced cancers. Produced via immunoSEQ multiplex PCR; TCRdb's table is partial and in-frame only. The table includes 60,000 to 95,000 clones, over 75% detected once. Material: CD4+ or CD8+ T cells sorted from blood, obtained in a trial of the OX40 agonist ivuxolimab. The receptors were sampled from an adult with an advanced solid tumor such as melanoma, head and neck, liver or kidney cancer.

The chain employs TRBV29-1 and TRBJ2-3, with 11 nucleotides matching TRBD2. With 7 bases clipped from V and 3 bases from J, the junction kept 9 bases outside the gene matches. From germline, CDR1 is SQVTM and CDR2 ANQGSEA. The CDR3 length is 15 residues. The CDR3 sequence is CSAARLAGMTDTQYF. CDR3 sequence (DNA): TGCAGCGCCGCCCGACTAGCGGGGATGACAGATACGCAGTATTTT.

V usage is TRBV6-1 and J usage is TRBJ1-2, with 11 bases fitting TRBD1. Germline CDR1 reads MNHNS; CDR2 reads SASEGT. J lost 3 bases, V lost 6 bases, and 6 bases had no gene match. The CDR3 covers 15 residues. The CDR3 bases are TGTGCCAGCAGAGCCGGGACAGGGGGGGACTATGGCTACACCTTC. This codes for CASRAGTGGDYGYTF.

The sample holds a few counts of this clone. The chain has TRBV7-2 and TRBJ1-2; D is possibly TRBD1 (5 bases). The V end lost 1 base, the J end lost 8 bases, and 11 bases lay between the germline ends. Germline V gene lookup returns CDR1 SGHTA and CDR2 FQGNSA. The CDR3 runs 13 residues. The CDR3 loop is CASSLDRRRGYTF. DNA of the CDR3: TGTGCCAGCAGCTTAGACAGGCGACGCGGCTACACCTTC.

This clone was counted a single time. The J gene is TRBJ2-3, the V gene TRBV7-9; possible D gene TRBD1, 6 bases. Germline CDR1 is SEHNR and CDR2 is FQNEAQ (reference sequence). CDR3 size: 15 residues. Trimming pared 2 bases from V and 4 bases from J, leaving 13 bases between. The CDR3 loop reads CASSLQGIQADTQYF. CDR3 in DNA: TGTGCCAGCAGCTTACAGGGGATTCAAGCAGATACGCAGTATTTT.

In its sample, this clone was seen once. The genes are TRBV11-3 and TRBJ2-5; possible D gene TRBD1, 6 bases. The end of the DNA is better explained by TRBJ2-7, so the J call may be wrong. Germline V lookup: CDR1 SGHNT, CDR2 YENEEA. CDR3 length: 15 amino acids. The CDR3 spells CASSPTSQGTYEQYF. CDR3 bases: TGTGCCAGCAGTCCAACTTCTCAGGGGACCTACGAGCAGTACTTC.

The chain uses TRBV6-6 and TRBJ1-2, with unresolved D. V was cut by 7 bases and J by 8 bases, with 17 bases left in between. In germline, CDR1 is MNHNY, CDR2 SVGAGI (reference sequence). The CDR3 is made up of 13 amino acids. DNA for the CDR3: TGTGCCAGCAAAACTGGTAGGGTTGGCGGCTACACCTTC. This translates into CASKTGRVGGYTF.

The rearrangement uses TRBV5-1 and TRBJ1-5, with TRBD1 as a possible D gene (5 bases). The germline V gene encodes CDR1 SGHRS and CDR2 YFSETQ. V was trimmed by 3 bases and J by 2 bases, leaving 12 bases between them. The CDR3 spans 15 residues. The CDR3 nucleotides read TGCGCCAGCAGCTCCTCTGGGGGAGGCAATCAGCCCCAGCATTTT. Its protein product is CASSSSGGGNQPQHF.

V is TRBV2 and J is TRBJ1-1; D might be TRBD1 (6 bases). The V gene lost 6 bases and the J gene lost 0 bases, with 17 bases spanning the gap. Germline assignment: CDR1 SNHLY and CDR2 FYNNEI. CDR3 length: 16 amino acids. CDR3 DNA sequence: TGTGCCAGCAGGGGGAGCCGGGGGGCGATGAACACTGAAGCTTTCTTT. Translation gives CASRGSRGAMNTEAFF.

The V call is TRBV7-2, the J call TRBJ2-5, with a tentative D call TRBD1 (8 bases). This CDR3 comprises 14 residues. With 2 bases removed from V and 3 bases from J, the gap between germline ends came to 10 bases. Germline V gene lookup returns CDR1 SGHTA and CDR2 FQGNSA. In nucleotides, the CDR3 is TGTGCCAGCAGCTTAACAGGGGGGGAAGAGACCCAGTACTTC. Translation: CASSLTGGEETQYF.

This clone was recorded only once. This sequence joins TRBV7-3 and TRBJ2-5, with 12 bases aligning to TRBD1. Looked up from germline, CDR1 is SGHTA and CDR2 is FQGTGA. The V and J ends lost 2 bases and 5 bases, in that order; junction bases with no gene match: 6. The CDR3 has 16 residues. The CDR3 region has the DNA TGTGCCAGCAGCTTAGGGGACAGGGGGCAGTTGGAGACCCAGTACTTC. This gives the protein CASSLGDRGQLETQYF.

The chain is built from TRBV19 and TRBJ2-4; possibly TRBD2 for D (6 bases). The CDR3 runs to 13 residues. Between the trimmed V and J ends, which lost 10 bases and 8 bases, there was a span of 18 bases. CDR1 is LNHDA and CDR2 is SQIVND in the germline V gene (reference sequence). In nucleotides, the CDR3 is TGTGCCACCACCCCGCCCGGGGGAGACATTCAGTACTTC. Protein product: CATTPPGGDIQYF.

The chain combines TRBV19 with TRBJ2-5; 7 nucleotides align to TRBD2. V was clipped by 6 bases and J by 7 bases; unmatched bases: 8. From germline, CDR1 is LNHDA and CDR2 SQIVND (reference sequence). This CDR3 region has 13 residues. CDR3 residues: CASRSGAWGTQYF. CDR3 in DNA: TGTGCCAGTAGGAGCGGGGCCTGGGGGACCCAGTACTTC.

This clone has only a few counts. The genes are TRBV5-4 and TRBJ1-6, with 9 bases aligning to TRBD1. The CDR3 runs to 14 residues. In germline, CDR1 is SGHNT, CDR2 YYREEE (reference sequence). The J segment lost 10 bases and the V segment lost 4 bases, leaving 6 bases of the junction unmatched. CDR3 nucleotide sequence: TGTGCCAGCAGCCTGGACAGGGGAGGGTCACCCCTCCACTTT. Amino acids: CASSLDRGGSPLHF. The entire variable domain, with the rest obtained from reference TRBV5-4 and TRBJ1-6, is as follows: ETGVTQSPTHLIKTRGQQVTLRCSSQSGHNTVSWYQQALGQGPQFIFQYYREEENGRGNFPPRFSGLQFPNYSSELNVNALELDDSALYLCASSLDRGGSPLHFGNGTRLTVT.

The chain uses TRBV5-1 and TRBJ2-7, with a tentative D call TRBD1 (6 bases). Per the germline V gene, CDR1 is SGHRS and CDR2 is YFSETQ. V was clipped by 0 bases and J by 5 bases, with 15 bases between them. CDR3 length: 15 amino acids. The CDR3: CASSLGAGVAHEQYF. The DNA for the CDR3 is TGCGCCAGCAGCTTGGGGGCAGGGGTAGCCCACGAGCAGTACTTC.

This clone has only one observation. The V call is TRBV5-1, the J call TRBJ2-5; 7 bases are shared with TRBD2. Germline assignment: CDR1 SGHRS and CDR2 YFSETQ. This CDR3 region has 14 residues. V gave up 4 bases and J gave up 5 bases; unmatched junction bases: 8. The chain's CDR3 is CASSRPGEGETQYF. CDR3 DNA: TGCGCCAGCAGCCGACCGGGGGAGGGCGAGACCCAGTACTTC.

The rearrangement links TRBV27 to TRBJ1-1; a weak D match, TRBD1 (5 bases). V was clipped by 8 bases and J by 6 bases, with 13 bases between them. The CDR3 runs 12 residues. Germline loops: CDR1 MNHEY, CDR2 SMNVEV (reference sequence). CDR3 sequence: CASHDWGSEAFF. In DNA form, the CDR3 reads TGTGCCAGCCACGATTGGGGGTCTGAAGCTTTCTTT.

The V gene is TRBV6-1, the J gene TRBJ1-1; D remains unclear. The CDR3 has 13 residues. Germline CDR1 reads MNHNS; CDR2 reads SASEGT. V lost 2 bases and J 9 bases, leaving 13 bases between the germline ends. The CDR3 spells CASSEPPDLKAFF. The CDR3 DNA is TGTGCCAGCAGTGAACCGCCAGACCTTAAAGCTTTCTTT.

The V and J genes are TRBV20-1 and TRBJ1-2, with D uncertain. V was trimmed by 6 bases and J by 5 bases, leaving 10 bases between them. Germline CDR1 is DFQATT and CDR2 is SNEGSKA (reference sequence). CDR3 length: 11 amino acids. CDR3 nucleotides: TGCAGTGCGTTTACGGGGTATGGCTACACCTTC. Translated, it gives CSAFTGYGYTF.

The chain employs TRBV4-3 and TRBJ2-3, with D possibly being TRBD1 (6 bases). CDR1 and CDR2 (germline): LGHNA, YSLEER. The CDR3 consists of 15 residues. V was shortened by 6 bases and J by 1 base, with 14 bases between the two germline ends. CDR3 nucleotide sequence: TGCGCCAGCAGACCGAGTGGGGGCCGCACAGATACGCAGTATTTT. Translating it yields CASRPSGGRTDTQYF.

The chain combines TRBV7-2 with TRBJ2-3; weak D call: TRBD2 (6 bases). Germline lookup yields CDR1 SGHTA and CDR2 FQGNSA. CDR3 size: 12 residues. V dropped 11 bases and J dropped 1 base, with 10 bases sitting between them. CDR3 in DNA: TGTGCCCTTCGCGGGGGCACAGATACGCAGTATTTT. It codes for CALRGGTDTQYF. The full variable domain, in which reference TRBV7-2 and TRBJ2-3 provide the parts outside the CDR3, is GAGVSQSPSNKVTEKGKDVELRCDPISGHTALYWYRQSLGQGLEFLIYFQGNSAPDKSGLPSDRFSAERTGGSVSTLTIQRTQQEDSAVYLCALRGGTDTQYFGPGTRLTVL.

This chain's CDR3 is CASSLRGASNQPQHF. CDR3 sequence (DNA): TGTGCCAGCAGCTTGCGGGGTGCGAGCAATCAGCCCCAGCATTTT. This chain joins TRBV5-6 and TRBJ1-5, with D unclear. With 1 base removed from V and 1 base from J, the gap between germline ends came to 9 bases. The CDR3 extends over 15 amino acids. In germline, CDR1 is SGHDT, CDR2 YYEEEE.

V gene TRBV4-3 combines with J gene TRBJ1-2; D gene unclear. The V and J ends lost 0 bases and 7 bases respectively, with 18 bases between them. The CDR3 covers 16 residues. The germline V gene encodes CDR1 LGHNA and CDR2 YSLEER. The CDR3 sequence is CASSQDRNRAGIGYTF. In DNA, the CDR3 is TGCGCCAGCAGCCAAGATCGTAACAGAGCCGGTATTGGCTACACCTTC.

The chain couples TRBV7-9 to TRBJ2-5, with D uncertain. V was trimmed by 5 bases and J by 0 bases, leaving 10 bases between them. This CDR3 has 14 amino acids. The V gene's germline CDR1 is SEHNR and CDR2 FQNEAQ (reference sequence). For the CDR3, the DNA is TGTGCCAGCAGCGAATTTGGTCACCAAGAGACCCAGTACTTC. Its protein is CASSEFGHQETQYF. Filled out from reference TRBV7-9 and TRBJ2-5, the complete variable domain reads DTGVSQNPRHKITKRGQNVTFRCDPISEHNRLYWYRQTLGQGPEFLTYFQNEAQLEKSRLLSDRFSAERPKGSFSTLEIQRTEQGDSAMYLCASSEFGHQETQYFGPGTRLLVL.

This clone occurred once. The chain employs TRBV5-6 and TRBJ1-4; D call uncertain. CDR1 and CDR2 (germline): SGHDT, YYEEEE. This CDR3 is built from 16 residues. The germline V and J ends were trimmed by 0 bases and 0 bases, with 9 bases remaining between them. This CDR3 reads CASSLEGPATNEKLFF. The CDR3 nucleotides read TGTGCCAGCAGCTTGGAGGGCCCTGCAACTAATGAAAAACTGTTTTTT.

This chain links TRBV14 with TRBJ2-5; 15 bases fit TRBD2. Germline CDR1 SGHDN, CDR2 FVKESK. This CDR3 region has 18 residues. The V and J ends lost 4 bases and 2 bases, in that order; junction bases with no gene match: 8. CDR3 region: CASSPFRTSGGVQETQYF. In nucleotides, the CDR3 is TGTGCCAGCAGCCCGTTTCGGACTAGCGGGGGGGTACAAGAGACCCAGTACTTC.

CDR3 bases: TGTGCCTGGAGTATCGGGGGGGCCACCGGGGAGCTGTTTTTT. This sequence encodes CAWSIGGATGELFF. The chain joins TRBV30 to TRBJ2-2; 8 nucleotides agree with TRBD2. V lost 2 bases and J lost 4; bases outside the gene matches: 3. Germline assignment: CDR1 GTSNPN and CDR2 SVGIG (reference sequence). CDR3 length: 14 residues.

This clone appeared a few times. The genes are TRBV18 and TRBJ2-1; the D gene is possibly TRBD1 (6 bases). This CDR3 has 15 amino acids. The V end lost 4 bases, the J end lost 2 bases, and 12 bases lay between the germline ends. Germline loops: CDR1 KGHSH, CDR2 LQKENI. The CDR3 DNA reads as TGTGCCAGCTCACTCCTACAGGGCGCCTACAATGAGCAGTTCTTC. As protein: CASSLLQGAYNEQFF.